The 20 T cell receptor beta chains listed next were all sequenced from one sample in a study of glioma-infiltrating T cells after dendritic cell vaccination. Assay used: immunoSEQ multiplex PCR; TCRdb lists only in-frame clones, some missing. The table includes more than 70,000 clones, 80% to 90% detected once. The time point: after dendritic cell vaccination, including at tumor progression/relapse. Sample: blood, taken after dendritic cell vaccination. These receptors were collected from a human donor with glioblastoma.

The sample holds a few counts of this clone. The rearrangement uses TRBV11-3 and TRBJ1-1, with D possibly TRBD1 on 6 matching bases. Trimming removed 1 base from V and 4 bases from J, with 16 bases in between. This CDR3 region has 16 residues. Germline lookup yields CDR1 SGHNT and CDR2 YENEEA. This CDR3 is CASSLAQTGLVTEAFF. The CDR3 nucleotides are TGTGCCAGCAGCTTAGCGCAAACAGGGTTGGTCACTGAAGCTTTCTTT.

The chain carries TRBV4-2 and TRBJ2-1; 14 bases align to TRBD2. V lost 1 base and J lost 9; bases outside the gene matches: 2. This CDR3 contains 15 residues. Germline lookup yields CDR1 LGHNA and CDR2 YNFKEQ. The CDR3 is CASSQVGLAGVEQFF. The CDR3 DNA reads as TGTGCCAGCAGCCAAGTGGGACTAGCGGGAGTTGAGCAGTTCTTC.

The genes are TRBV2 and TRBJ1-1; 8 bases are shared with TRBD1. Per the germline V gene, CDR1 is SNHLY and CDR2 is FYNNEI. The V gene end was trimmed by 4 bases and the J gene end by 11 bases; junction bases not matched to a gene: 15. CDR3 size: 15 residues. CDR3 region: CASSGTQGGSTQAFF. CDR3 nucleotide sequence: TGTGCCAGCAGTGGAACACAGGGGGGATCCACCCAGGCTTTCTTT.

This chain links TRBV2 with TRBJ2-5, with a weak D call TRBD1 (6 bases). Looked up from germline, CDR1 is SNHLY and CDR2 is FYNNEI. The CDR3 consists of 14 residues. The V gene lost 1 base and the J gene lost 5 bases, with 11 bases spanning the gap. CDR3 sequence (DNA): TGTGCCAGCAGTGAAGACAGGGCGACGGAGACCCAGTACTTC. Protein product: CASSEDRATETQYF. Drawing the rest from reference TRBV2 and TRBJ2-5, the complete variable domain is EPEVTQTPSHQVTQMGQEVILRCVPISNHLYFYWYRQILGQKVEFLVSFYNNEISEKSEIFDDQFSVERPDGSNFTLKIRSTKLEDSAMYFCASSEDRATETQYFGPGTRLLVL.

This clone has only a few counts. CDR3 DNA: TGTGCCAGCAGCCTCGACAGGGGGGACACCGGGGAGCTGTTTTTT. This gives the protein CASSLDRGDTGELFF. This chain links TRBV2 with TRBJ2-2; the match to TRBD1 covers 9 bases. Germline CDR1 is SNHLY and CDR2 is FYNNEI. The ends lost 6 bases at V and 3 bases at J; junction bases unmatched: 5. This CDR3 comprises 15 residues. Based on the CDR3 plus reference TRBV2 and TRBJ2-2, the full variable domain is EPEVTQTPSHQVTQMGQEVILRCVPISNHLYFYWYRQILGQKVEFLVSFYNNEISEKSEIFDDQFSVERPDGSNFTLKIRSTKLEDSAMYFCASSLDRGDTGELFFGEGSRLTVL.

J is TRBJ2-7 and V is TRBV28, with D perhaps matching TRBD1 (6 bases). The V and J ends lost 2 bases and 7 bases respectively, with 12 bases between them. CDR1 MDHEN and CDR2 SYDVKM come from the germline V gene. The CDR3 has 13 amino acids. The CDR3 DNA follows: TGTGCCAGCAGTTTAGTGGGGGCGCGAGAGCAGTACTTC. Protein: CASSLVGAREQYF.

V gene TRBV19 combines with J gene TRBJ1-6, with 7 nucleotides matching TRBD1. Germline CDR1 and CDR2: LNHDA and SQIVND (reference sequence). The V and J ends lost 8 bases and 8 bases, in that order; junction bases with no gene match: 6. CDR3 length: 13 amino acids. CDR3 protein: CASSTGFDSPLHF. As DNA, the CDR3 is TGTGCCAGTTCGACAGGGTTTGATTCACCCCTCCACTTT.

The V call is TRBV9, the J call TRBJ1-4, with D maybe TRBD1 (5 bases). Trimming shortened V by 3 bases and J by 0 bases, and 12 bases separated the two germline ends. The CDR3 loop spans 16 amino acids. Germline CDR1 and CDR2: SGDLS and YYNGEE. The CDR3 bases are TGTGCCAGCAGCGCCACGGGGGTAGCAACTAATGAAAAACTGTTTTTT. As protein: CASSATGVATNEKLFF.

The rearrangement joins TRBV28 to TRBJ1-1; D possibly corresponds to TRBD1 (5 bases). Germline lookup yields CDR1 MDHEN and CDR2 SYDVKM. Trimming removed 4 bases at V and 1 base at J, with 7 bases between. The CDR3 is 13 residues long. The CDR3 protein is CASSSGGNTEAFF. DNA for the CDR3: TGTGCCAGCAGTTCGGGGGGGAACACTGAAGCTTTCTTT.

V is TRBV18 and J is TRBJ2-1, with TRBD1 identical over 9 bases. The CDR3 sequence is 12 residues long. J lost 9 bases, V lost 7 bases, and 4 bases had no gene match. The germline V gene encodes CDR1 KGHSH and CDR2 LQKENI. Here the CDR3 reads CASWTGAGEQFF. CDR3 DNA sequence: TGTGCCAGCTGGACAGGGGCCGGTGAGCAGTTCTTC.

This chain connects TRBV18 to TRBJ1-2, with D possibly TRBD1 on 6 matching bases. The V gene's germline CDR1 is KGHSH and CDR2 LQKENI. The CDR3 runs to 16 residues. V lost 3 bases, J lost 0 bases, and 14 bases lay in between. CDR3 nucleotides: TGTGCCAGCTCACCCCAGGGGCTCCTAGCTAACTATGGCTACACCTTC. It translates to CASSPQGLLANYGYTF.

The chain uses TRBV2 and TRBJ2-2; D is perhaps TRBD2 (7 bases). From germline, CDR1 is SNHLY and CDR2 FYNNEI. Trimming took 4 bases from V and 5 from J, leaving 17 bases between them. This CDR3 has 16 residues. The CDR3 reads CASSGLGGGRTGELFF. For the CDR3, the DNA is TGTGCCAGCAGTGGGCTGGGAGGGGGGCGGACCGGGGAGCTGTTTTTT.

For this clone: Compared with germline, one end of the junction differs, possibly owing to a read error. The chain recombines TRBV28 with TRBJ2-3, with TRBD2 identical over 11 bases. CDR3 length equals 12 residues. CDR1 and CDR2 (germline): MDHEN, SYDVKM. The CDR3 reads CASSITSGGMDF. CDR3 bases: TGTGCCAGCAGTATCACTAGCGGGGGTATGGATTTT.

The V gene is TRBV7-9, the J gene TRBJ2-3; 8 nucleotides line up with TRBD2. Losses at the gene ends were 5 bases for V and 4 bases for J; bases not matched to a gene: 8. The length of the CDR3 is 15 residues. CDR1 SEHNR and CDR2 FQNEAQ come from the germline V gene (reference sequence). CDR3 nucleotide sequence: TGTGCCAGCAGCCCGGGGGCGGGGGGTTCAGATACGCAGTATTTT. Its protein product is CASSPGAGGSDTQYF.

V gene TRBV18 combines with J gene TRBJ1-1, with no clear D. CDR3 length: 15 amino acids. Germline CDR1 reads KGHSH; CDR2 reads LQKENI. Trimming removed 0 bases from V and 3 bases from J, with 11 bases in between. Written as DNA, the CDR3 is TGTGCCAGCTCACCACCACGGGTTGTGGACACTGAAGCTTTCTTT. Protein sequence: CASSPPRVVDTEAFF.

This clone was recorded once. CDR3 in amino acids: CASSPTGGLTNEQFF. For the CDR3, the DNA is TGTGCCAGCTCACCAACCGGGGGGCTAACTAATGAGCAGTTCTTC. This chain links TRBV18 with TRBJ2-1; TRBD2 is a possible D gene (7 bases). V lost 2 bases and J lost 7, with 15 bases in between. This CDR3 contains 15 residues. Germline CDR1 KGHSH, CDR2 LQKENI.

The genes are TRBV11-2 and TRBJ1-2, with TRBD1 matching over 7 bases. This CDR3 region has 15 residues. J gave up 2 bases and V 5 bases, and 8 bases lay outside the gene matches. Germline CDR1 is SGHAT and CDR2 is FQNNGV. DNA for the CDR3: TGTGCCAGCAGCCGATACAGGGGTGAAAACTATGGCTACACCTTC. This codes for CASSRYRGENYGYTF.

The chain recombines TRBV6-1 with TRBJ2-3; 11 bases agree with TRBD2. Looked up from germline, CDR1 is MNHNS and CDR2 is SASEGT. V was pared by 4 bases and J by 6 bases, with 15 bases of the junction left unmatched. This CDR3 contains 18 residues. CDR3 sequence: CASSANPTSGGLRDTQYF. Written as DNA, the CDR3 is TGTGCCAGCAGTGCCAACCCTACTAGCGGGGGACTCCGGGATACGCAGTATTTT.

The rearrangement uses TRBV28 and TRBJ1-5; possibly TRBD1 for D (6 bases). Germline values: CDR1 MDHEN, CDR2 SYDVKM. This CDR3 contains 14 residues. Trimming left V 6 bases short and J 2 bases short, with 11 bases between. The CDR3 region is CASRQGSGNQPQHF. In nucleotides, the CDR3 is TGTGCCAGCAGACAGGGAAGTGGCAATCAGCCCCAGCATTTT.

This chain uses TRBV11-2 with TRBJ2-7; perhaps TRBD2 as D (6 bases). With 7 bases removed from V and 2 bases from J, the gap between germline ends came to 15 bases. CDR3 length equals 14 residues. The germline V gene has CDR1 SGHAT and CDR2 FQNNGV. The CDR3 DNA reads TGTGCCAGCACCCAAGCTTGGGGGGCCTACGAGCAGTACTTC. It is translated as CASTQAWGAYEQYF.